These 19 T cell receptor beta chains were all obtained from the same sample, sequenced in a study of low-dose radiotherapy and immunotherapy resistance in tumors. The time point was: after trial treatment. Treatment of the sample: LDRT plus nivolumab, ipilimumab, low-dose cyclophosphamide and aspirin (RACIN trial). TRAV- and TRBV-specific primers were used for first-strand cDNA, which covered alpha and beta chains. Amplification, which lasted 15 to 20 PCR cycles, used a constant-region primer and V-primer adapter to amplify TCRs. TCRdb reprocessed the reads with MiXCR, giving one entry per CDR3 protein. The sample yields approximately 100,000 distinct CDR3 sequences, less than 25% seen once. Sequenced here: PBMCs, sampled after low-dose radiotherapy plus immunotherapy. These receptors came from a male donor with prostate cancer.

Ten or more counts support this clonotype. The chain employs TRBV12-3 or TRBV12-4 and TRBJ2-4; no reliable D call. With 3 bases removed from V and 8 bases from J, the gap between germline ends came to 5 bases. This CDR3 contains 11 residues. Written as DNA, the CDR3 is TGTGCCAGCAGTTTCTCCTACATTCAGTACTTC. The encoded protein is CASSFSYIQYF.

V is TRBV23-1 and J is TRBJ1-1, with no clear D. TRBV23-1 is placed among ORFs of uncertain function. The CDR3 has 12 amino acids. V was trimmed by 8 bases and J by 4 bases, leaving 11 bases between them. The CDR3 reads CASGQGGTEAFF. In DNA form, the CDR3 reads TGCGCCAGCGGCCAAGGAGGCACTGAAGCTTTCTTT.

The chain recombines TRBV6-1 with TRBJ2-3, with TRBD2 matching 8 bases. Per germline, CDR1 MNHNS and CDR2 SASEGT. V lost 8 bases and J lost 6; bases outside the gene matches: 13. The CDR3 has 15 residues. CDR3 sequence: CASAPGAGGRDTQYF. CDR3 in DNA: TGTGCCAGCGCCCCGGGGGCGGGAGGCCGCGATACGCAGTATTTT.

A note on this clonotype: A single base is all that separates this from a far larger clone, so a read error is likely. The chain has TRBV6-2 or TRBV6-3 and TRBJ2-7; D gene unclear. Germline lookup yields CDR1 MNHEY and CDR2 SVGEGT. The CDR3 runs to 13 residues. Trimming left V 0 bases short and J 6 bases short, with 9 bases between. The CDR3 DNA follows: TGTGCCAGCAGTTACTCGGGTGGCTGCGAGCAGTACTTC. Translation: CASSYSGGCEQYF.

This clonotype came up once. This chain links TRBV28 with TRBJ1-4; 9 bases agree with TRBD1. The germline V gene has CDR1 MDHEN and CDR2 SYDVKM. This CDR3 has 15 residues. With 8 bases clipped from V and 8 bases from J, the junction kept 12 bases outside the gene matches. CDR3 protein: CASSSQGQGHEKLFF. The CDR3 region has the DNA TGTGCCAGCTCTAGCCAGGGACAGGGTCACGAAAAACTGTTTTTT.

This clonotype occurred many times. The CDR3 bases are TGTGCCAGCAGTCCAACTACAGGGGCAAGTAATGAAAAACTGTTTTTT. This gives the protein CASSPTTGASNEKLFF. This rearrangement joins TRBV12-3 or TRBV12-4 to TRBJ1-4; 7 bases map to TRBD1. With V trimmed by 5 bases and J by 4 bases, 10 bases remained unmatched. This CDR3 is 16 amino acids long.

This clonotype showed up many times. This rearrangement joins TRBV6-2 or TRBV6-3 to TRBJ1-1; a weak D match, TRBD1 (5 bases). Germline CDR1 MNHEY, CDR2 SVGEGT. CDR3 length equals 17 residues. The V gene lost 6 bases and the J gene lost 2 bases, with 22 bases spanning the gap. The CDR3 is CASRHDRQTNGNTEAFF. CDR3 nucleotide sequence: TGTGCCAGCAGACATGACAGACAAACAAACGGAAACACTGAAGCTTTCTTT.

Many counts were recorded for this clonotype. This sequence joins TRBV20-1 and TRBJ1-4; tentatively, D is TRBD1 (5 bases). V was trimmed by 3 bases and J by 7 bases, leaving 18 bases between them. Looked up from germline, CDR1 is DFQATT and CDR2 is SNEGSKA (reference sequence). The CDR3 is 15 amino acids. CDR3 nucleotide sequence: TGCAGTGCTAGGGGTGCCCGGTGGGGCAGTGAAAAACTGTTTTTT. Its translation is CSARGARWGSEKLFF.

In this sample, this clonotype turned up many times. The chain employs TRBV11-2 and TRBJ2-1; D not resolved. Germline CDR1 and CDR2: SGHAT and FQNNGV. V lost 0 bases and J lost 5, with 8 bases in between. CDR3 length: 14 amino acids. The CDR3 loop is CASSLDLVDNEQFF. CDR3 bases: TGTGCCAGCAGCTTAGATTTGGTAGACAATGAGCAGTTCTTC.

This clonotype was recorded at least ten times. This chain connects TRBV5-4 to TRBJ2-5, with D unresolved. Trimming removed 3 bases from V and 2 bases from J, with 5 bases in between. Germline assignment: CDR1 SGHNT and CDR2 YYREEE (reference sequence). This CDR3 has 12 amino acids. The CDR3 region is CASSYQQETQYF. CDR3 in DNA: TGTGCCAGCAGCTACCAGCAAGAGACCCAGTACTTC.

This clonotype has just a few counts. This rearrangement joins TRBV6-2 or TRBV6-3 to TRBJ1-5; tentative D call: TRBD1 (5 bases). The CDR3 runs 15 residues. CDR1 MNHEY and CDR2 SVGEGT come from the germline V gene. V lost 6 bases and J 6 bases, leaving 18 bases between the germline ends. CDR3 DNA: TGTGCCAGCAGGGCTCCCGGGACCCTAGGTCAGCCCCAGCATTTT. It specifies CASRAPGTLGQPQHF.

This clonotype was seen at least ten times. The chain joins TRBV19 to TRBJ2-2, with a possible D match to TRBD1 (6 bases). The germline V and J ends were trimmed by 7 bases and 6 bases, with 15 bases remaining between them. CDR1 is LNHDA, CDR2 SQIVND, per germline (reference sequence). The length of the CDR3 is 14 residues. The CDR3 region is CASTPTGSAGELFF. The CDR3 bases are TGTGCCAGTACCCCAACAGGGAGCGCCGGGGAGCTGTTTTTT.

Ten or more counts support this clonotype. The V gene is TRBV5-8, the J gene TRBJ2-7, with TRBD1 identical over 7 bases. The CDR3 loop spans 15 amino acids. CDR1 is SGHTS, CDR2 YDEGEE, per germline. V lost 0 bases to trimming and J lost 3 bases; unmatched junction nucleotides: 6. For the CDR3, the DNA is TGTGCCAGCAGCTTGGGTCCCGGGACAGTCTACGAGCAGTACTTC. This translates into CASSLGPGTVYEQYF.

The rearrangement links TRBV19 to TRBJ2-3, with 12 bases that match TRBD2. V dropped 3 bases and J dropped 4; count of bases not matched to a gene: 5. The CDR3 has 16 amino acids. The V gene's germline CDR1 is LNHDA and CDR2 SQIVND (reference sequence). The CDR3 DNA reads as TGTGCCAGTAGTATCAGGACTAGCGGGATGGCAGATACGCAGTATTTT. The encoded protein is CASSIRTSGMADTQYF.

This sequence joins TRBV7-6 and TRBJ1-2, with a weak D call TRBD1 (6 bases). V gave up 2 bases and J gave up 3 bases, with 13 bases separating them. Germline loops: CDR1 SGHVS, CDR2 FNYEAQ. This CDR3 has 15 amino acids. CDR3 DNA: TGTGCCAGCAGCTTAACAGGGCAACCCCACTATGGCTACACCTTC. It encodes CASSLTGQPHYGYTF.

This clonotype was recorded many times. The chain is built from TRBV5-1 and TRBJ1-1; D perhaps matches TRBD1 (5 bases). Germline V CDR1 and CDR2: SGHRS, YFSETQ. The CDR3 sequence is 14 residues long. V lost 3 bases, J lost 1 base, and 10 bases lay in between. The CDR3 coding sequence is TGCGCCAGCAGCTACGGGACGGAGAACACTGAAGCTTTCTTT. This codes for CASSYGTENTEAFF.

Comment on this clonotype: A read error may be the cause here, since a much bigger clone is one base away. The chain joins TRBV30 to TRBJ2-2; TRBD1 or TRBD2 may be the D gene (5 bases each). Trimming took off 3 bases at V and 7 bases at J, with 12 bases between the two ends. The CDR3 extends over 13 amino acids. CDR1 and CDR2 from the germline V gene are GTSNPN and SVGIG (reference sequence). CDR3 in amino acids: CAWSIGGNGELFF. The CDR3 coding sequence is TGTGCCTGGAGCATTGGGGGTAACGGGGAGCTGTTTTTT.

About this clonotype itself: A read error is the likely source, as a far larger clone sits one nucleotide away. J is TRBJ2-5 and V is TRBV1; the table assigns TRBD2, which was not confirmed against the DNA. TRBV1 counts as a pseudogene. This CDR3 is 16 amino acids long. CDR3 in amino acids: CASSELLAGAKGTQYF. CDR3 coding DNA: TGCGCCAGCAGCGAACTTCTAGCGGGGGCCAAGGGGACCCAGTACTTC.

This clonotype has more than one count but fewer than ten. With a much larger clone just one base away, this may be a read error. Without the conserved terminal phenylalanine or tryptophan, this CDR3 likely stems from a read error. V usage is TRBV6-2 or TRBV6-3 and J usage is TRBJ2-3; 10 nucleotides align to TRBD2. CDR1 is MNHEY and CDR2 is SVGEGT in the germline V gene. The CDR3 length is 18 residues. V lost 3 bases to trimming and J lost 0 bases; unmatched junction nucleotides: 9. CDR3 sequence reads: CASSYPSGGATSTDTQYV. Written as DNA, the CDR3 is TGTGCCAGCAGTTATCCCAGCGGGGGGGCAACCAGCACAGATACGCAGTATGTT.